This T cell receptor beta chain was sequenced in a study of cytomegalovirus exposure and HLA in healthy donors. Study results and caveats: A link between a missense DCLRE1C variant and TCR beta V- and J-gene trimming emerged from a later analysis.

About this clone: What it recognizes is unknown.

This PCR relied on a set of 60 Vbeta primers and 13 Jbeta primers. The data were produced by immunoSEQ multiplex PCR, yet TCRdb's version contains in-frame clones alone and is incomplete. The sample carries about 160,000 clones, roughly 80% recorded once. The clonotype originates from a woman aged 45 to 65 in good health and CMV-seronegative. Sequencing was done on a sample of PBMCs.

The CDR3: CASSLSGEGAYEQYF. DNA of the CDR3: TGTGCCAGCAGCCTTTCTGGGGAGGGAGCCTACGAGCAGTACTTC. The gene calls are TRBV4-2 and TRBJ2-7; 7 bases map to TRBD2. V was pared by 4 bases and J by 2 bases, with 8 bases of the junction left unmatched. Germline values: CDR1 LGHNA, CDR2 YNFKEQ. CDR3 length equals 15 residues.